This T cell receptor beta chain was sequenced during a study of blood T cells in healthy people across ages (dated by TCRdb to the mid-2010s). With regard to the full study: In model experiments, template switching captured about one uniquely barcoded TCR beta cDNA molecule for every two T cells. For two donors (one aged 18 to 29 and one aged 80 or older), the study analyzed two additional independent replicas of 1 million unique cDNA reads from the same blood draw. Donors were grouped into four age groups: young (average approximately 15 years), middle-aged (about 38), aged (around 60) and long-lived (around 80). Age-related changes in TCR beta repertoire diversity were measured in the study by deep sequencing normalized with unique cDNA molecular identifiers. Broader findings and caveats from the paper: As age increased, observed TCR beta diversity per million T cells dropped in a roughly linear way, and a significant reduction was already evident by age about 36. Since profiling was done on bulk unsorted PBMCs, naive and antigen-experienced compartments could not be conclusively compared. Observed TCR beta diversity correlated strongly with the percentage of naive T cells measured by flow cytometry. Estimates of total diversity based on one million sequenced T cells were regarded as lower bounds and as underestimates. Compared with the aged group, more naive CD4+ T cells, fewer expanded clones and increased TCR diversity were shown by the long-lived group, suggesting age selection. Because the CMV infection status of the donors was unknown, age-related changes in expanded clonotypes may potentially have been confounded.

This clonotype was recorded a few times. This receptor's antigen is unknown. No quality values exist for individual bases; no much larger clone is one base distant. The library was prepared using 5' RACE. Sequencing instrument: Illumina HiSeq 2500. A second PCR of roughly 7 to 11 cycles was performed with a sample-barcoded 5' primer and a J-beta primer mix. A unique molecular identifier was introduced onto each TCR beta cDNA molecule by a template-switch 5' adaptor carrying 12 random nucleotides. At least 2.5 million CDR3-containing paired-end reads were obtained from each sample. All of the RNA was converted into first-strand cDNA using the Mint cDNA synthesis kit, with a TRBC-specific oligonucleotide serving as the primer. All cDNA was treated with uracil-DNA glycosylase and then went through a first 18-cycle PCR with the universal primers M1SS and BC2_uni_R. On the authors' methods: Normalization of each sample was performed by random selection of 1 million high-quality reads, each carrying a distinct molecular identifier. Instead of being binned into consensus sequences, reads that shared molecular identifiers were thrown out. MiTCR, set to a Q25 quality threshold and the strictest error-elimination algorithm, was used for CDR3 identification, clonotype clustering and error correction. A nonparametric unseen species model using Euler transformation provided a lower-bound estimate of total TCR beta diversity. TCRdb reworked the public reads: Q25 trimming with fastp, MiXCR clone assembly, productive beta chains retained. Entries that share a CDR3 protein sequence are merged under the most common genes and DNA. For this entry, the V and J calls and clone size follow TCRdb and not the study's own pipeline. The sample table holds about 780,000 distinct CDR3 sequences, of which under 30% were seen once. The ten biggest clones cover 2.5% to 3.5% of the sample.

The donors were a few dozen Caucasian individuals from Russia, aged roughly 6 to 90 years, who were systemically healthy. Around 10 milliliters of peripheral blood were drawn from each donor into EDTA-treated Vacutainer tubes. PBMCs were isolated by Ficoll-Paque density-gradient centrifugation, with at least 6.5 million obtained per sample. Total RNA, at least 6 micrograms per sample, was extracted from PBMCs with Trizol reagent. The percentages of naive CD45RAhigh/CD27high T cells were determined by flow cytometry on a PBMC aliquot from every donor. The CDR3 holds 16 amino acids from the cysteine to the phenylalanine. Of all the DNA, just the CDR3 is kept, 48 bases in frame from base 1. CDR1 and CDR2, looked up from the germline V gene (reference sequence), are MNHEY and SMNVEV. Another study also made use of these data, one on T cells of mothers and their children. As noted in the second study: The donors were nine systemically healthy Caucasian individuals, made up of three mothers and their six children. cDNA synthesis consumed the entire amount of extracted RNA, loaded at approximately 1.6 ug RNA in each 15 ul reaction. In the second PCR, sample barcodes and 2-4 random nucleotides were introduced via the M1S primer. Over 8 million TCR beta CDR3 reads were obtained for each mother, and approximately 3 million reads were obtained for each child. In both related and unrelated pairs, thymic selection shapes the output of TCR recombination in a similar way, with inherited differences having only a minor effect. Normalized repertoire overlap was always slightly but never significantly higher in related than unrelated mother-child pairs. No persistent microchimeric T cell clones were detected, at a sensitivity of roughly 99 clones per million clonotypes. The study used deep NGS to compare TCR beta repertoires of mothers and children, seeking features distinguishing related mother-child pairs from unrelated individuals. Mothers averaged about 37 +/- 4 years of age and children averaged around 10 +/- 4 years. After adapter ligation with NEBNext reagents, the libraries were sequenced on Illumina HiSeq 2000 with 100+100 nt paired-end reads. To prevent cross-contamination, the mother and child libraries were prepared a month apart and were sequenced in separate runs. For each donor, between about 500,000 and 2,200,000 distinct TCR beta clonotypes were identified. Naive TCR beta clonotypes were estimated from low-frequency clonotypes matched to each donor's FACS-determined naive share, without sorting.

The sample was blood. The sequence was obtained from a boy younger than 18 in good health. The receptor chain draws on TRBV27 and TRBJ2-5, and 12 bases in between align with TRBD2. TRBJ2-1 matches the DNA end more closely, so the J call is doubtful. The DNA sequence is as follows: TGTGCCAGCACGGGGCTAGCGGGGGGGCCAAGGCATGAGCAGTTCTTC. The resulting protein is CASTGLAGGPRHEQFF.